This TCR beta chain was identified in a study of CD8 T cells in Susac syndrome. Healthy donors constituted the controls, which were matched for age and sex. Germline V gene lookup returns CDR1 SGHRS and CDR2 YFSETQ. The J segment lost 7 bases and the V segment lost 5 bases, leaving 12 bases of the junction unmatched. The CDR3 sequence is 15 residues long. As to this clonotype: The antigen remains unidentified.

Random hexamers served to reverse transcribe roughly 0.45 to 1 ug RNA. An immunoSEQ multiplex PCR amplified TCR beta CDR3 over 54 Vbeta and 13 Jbeta. TCRdb re-called the immunoSEQ multiplex PCR reads with MiXCR, one entry per CDR3 protein. Here the sample spans 95,000 to 150,000 distinct CDR3 sequences, roughly 92% being singletons. Study findings and constraints: As the study acknowledged, the number of individuals in its TCR sequencing and HLA analysis was relatively small.

Sequenced input: CD4+ T cells from PBMCs. The receptor comes from a human donor in good health. V gene TRBV5-1 combines with J gene TRBJ2-1; 7 positions agree with TRBD2. CDR3 bases: TGCGCCAGCAGTACTAGCGCCCATAGTGGGAATGAGCAGTTCTTC. It yields the protein CASSTSAHSGNEQFF.